This is a list of T cell receptor beta chains from one sample in a study of blood T cells in healthy people across ages. TCRdb re-called the 5' RACE reads through MiXCR, storing one row per CDR3 protein. The repertoire holds 800,000 to 950,000 distinct CDR3 sequences, around 48% seen once, with roughly an eighth in the top ten. The sequencing input was blood. The receptors shown here come from a man between 25 and 39 years old in good health. Each CDR3 is given with its conserved first and last residue. D genes are given only for firm matches. Clone size is not always given. Where it is, it says once, few, many or a class for expanded clones.

TRBJ2-7 | TRBV4-2 | few | TRBD1 | CASSMGQAQGYEQYF | TGTGCCAGCAGTATGGGACAGGCGCAGGGGTACGAGCAGTACTTC
TRBJ2-1 | TRBV7-2 | . | TRBD2 | CASSSFGTSGVNEQFF | TGTGCCAGCAGTAGTTTCGGGACTAGCGGGGTCAATGAGCAGTTCTTC
TRBJ2-7 | TRBV20-1 | . | TRBD1 | CSAPTGGLSYGQYF | TGCAGTGCACCGACAGGGGGCCTCTCCTACGGGCAGTACTTC
TRBJ2-5 | TRBV29-1 | few | TRBD1 | CSVAGGSETQYF | TGCAGCGTTGCAGGGGGCAGTGAGACCCAGTACTTC
TRBJ2-3 | TRBV20-1 | . | TRBD2 | CSARVPRAGGPTADTQYF | TGCAGTGCTAGAGTCCCCCGGGCGGGGGGGCCTACCGCAGATACGCAGTATTTT
TRBJ1-6 | TRBV10-3 | few | . | CAIQEGRTSPLHF | TGTGCCATCCAAGAGGGAAGAACTTCACCCCTCCACTTT
TRBJ2-1 | TRBV9 | few | . | CASSVGVAQEQFF | TGTGCCAGCAGCGTAGGAGTAGCGCAGGAGCAGTTCTTC
TRBJ2-7 | TRBV27 | few | . | CASRVRRVSYEQYF | TGTGCCAGCAGGGTCAGGCGGGTTTCCTACGAGCAGTACTTC
TRBJ2-5 | TRBV2 | . | . | CASRARDMYQETQYF | TGTGCCAGCAGGGCGCGGGACATGTACCAAGAGACCCAGTACTTC
TRBJ2-1 | TRBV28 | few | TRBD2 | CARSGGAYNEQFF | TGTGCCAGGAGCGGGGGGGCCTACAATGAGCAGTTCTTC
TRBJ2-7 | TRBV25-1 | . | . | CASSESEGILGEQYF | TGTGCCAGCAGTGAATCGGAGGGTATTCTTGGCGAGCAGTACTTC
TRBJ1-2 | TRBV7-8 | . | TRBD1 | CASSLIFGQGYDGYTF | TGTGCCAGCAGCTTAATCTTCGGACAGGGTTACGATGGCTACACCTTC
TRBJ2-1 | TRBV6-5 | . | . | CASSYAPTYNEQFF | TGTGCCAGCAGTTACGCCCCAACCTACAATGAGCAGTTCTTC
TRBJ1-2 | TRBV15 | few | . | CATSEGIGYTF | TGTGCCACCAGCGAGGGGATTGGCTACACCTTC
TRBJ1-5 | TRBV6-1 | . | TRBD1 | CASMDRVASNQPQHF | TGTGCCAGCATGGACAGGGTCGCCAGCAATCAGCCCCAGCATTTT
TRBJ1-4 | TRBV5-6 | . | . | CASSYWPATNEKLFF | TGTGCCAGCAGCTACTGGCCTGCAACTAATGAAAAACTGTTTTTT
TRBJ2-1 | TRBV20-1 | . | TRBD2 | CSARDRARPGGYNEQFF | TGCAGTGCTAGAGATCGTGCCCGTCCGGGGGGTTACAATGAGCAGTTCTTC
TRBJ1-1 | TRBV6-5 | few | . | CASSPGPRGEAFF | TGTGCCAGCAGTCCCGGGCCCCGTGGCGAAGCTTTCTTT
TRBJ1-2 | TRBV7-2 | . | TRBD1 | CASTSRPGQGNGYTF | TGTGCCAGCACTTCCCGGCCGGGACAGGGCAACGGCTACACCTTC
TRBJ2-5 | TRBV7-2 | once | . | CASILGQLTGEQYF | TGTGCCAGCATCCTAGGGCAGCTAACGGGTGAGCAGTACTTC
TRBJ2-6 | TRBV29-1 | many | . | CSVEVSGANVLTF | TGCAGCGTTGAGGTCTCTGGGGCCAACGTCCTGACTTTC
TRBJ2-3 | TRBV4-3 | few | TRBD2 | CASSQEPSGGYTTDTQYF | TGCGCCAGCAGCCAAGAACCGAGCGGGGGGTACACCACAGATACGCAGTATTTT
TRBJ1-4 | TRBV29-1 | . | . | CSAIKQDSGNEKLFF | TGCAGCGCCATAAAACAGGACAGCGGTAATGAAAAACTGTTTTTT
TRBJ2-5 | TRBV7-8 | few | . | CASSLSFRERRQETQYF | TGTGCCAGCAGCTTATCGTTTCGGGAGAGAAGGCAAGAGACCCAGTACTTC
TRBJ2-7 | TRBV10-3 | many | TRBD1 | CAIGVFGTAFPYEQYF | TGTGCCATCGGAGTCTTCGGGACAGCCTTTCCCTACGAGCAGTACTTC
TRBJ2-4 | TRBV7-9 | . | TRBD1 | CASSLDGTGGLYNEQYF | TGTGCCAGCAGCTTAGACGGGACAGGGGGCTTGTACAATGAGCAGTACTTC
TRBJ2-5 | TRBV28 | . | . | CASSLTRGQLQETQYF | TGTGCCAGCAGTCTCACCCGGGGGCAACTCCAAGAGACCCAGTACTTC
TRBJ1-1 | TRBV30 | . | . | CAWSQETEAFF | TGTGCCTGGAGCCAGGAGACTGAAGCTTTCTTT
TRBJ1-2 | TRBV27 | . | TRBD1 | CASSSSTGEGYTF | TGTGCCAGCAGTTCCTCGACAGGGGAGGGCTACACCTTC
TRBJ2-7 | TRBV29-1 | few | . | CSVEDLGEKYEQYF | TGCAGCGTTGAAGATCTCGGGGAAAAATACGAGCAGTACTTC
TRBJ1-2 | TRBV15 | . | . | CATSRDEGKANYGYTF | TGTGCCACCAGCAGAGATGAGGGGAAAGCTAACTATGGCTACACCTTC
TRBJ2-5 | TRBV9 | few | . | CASSVEQGRSETQYF | TGTGCCAGCAGCGTAGAGCAGGGACGGTCGGAGACCCAGTACTTC
TRBJ1-2 | TRBV5-1 | . | . | CASSIVQGRNLGYTF | TGCGCCAGCAGCATAGTACAGGGCAGAAACCTTGGCTACACCTTC
TRBJ2-3 | TRBV20-1 | . | . | CSAIAGSTDTQYF | TGCAGTGCTATTGCAGGGAGCACAGATACGCAGTATTTT
TRBJ2-4 | TRBV4-1 | few | TRBD1 | CASSRVGQKKNIQYF | TGCGCCAGCAGCCGGGTGGGACAGAAGAAAAACATTCAGTACTTC
TRBJ2-5 | TRBV4-1 | . | . | CASRRTQGVQETQYF | TGCGCCAGCAGACGAACTCAGGGTGTACAAGAGACCCAGTACTTC
TRBJ1-5 | TRBV7-2 | . | . | CASSIRRGTNQPQHF | TGTGCCAGCAGCATCCGCCGGGGGACCAATCAGCCCCAGCATTTT
TRBJ1-2 | TRBV7-2 | . | . | CASSLVAGFNYGYTF | TGTGCCAGCAGCTTAGTCGCGGGGTTTAACTATGGCTACACCTTC
TRBJ2-5 | TRBV4-3 | . | . | CASSGRTQETQYF | TGCGCCAGCTCGGGTCGGACCCAAGAGACCCAGTACTTC
TRBJ1-2 | TRBV6-5 | . | . | CASSYGGRNYGYTF | TGTGCCAGCAGTTACGGCGGCAGAAACTATGGCTACACCTTC
TRBJ1-2 | TRBV29-1 | . | . | CSAAPSDGYTF | TGCAGCGCCGCCCCTAGCGATGGCTACACCTTC
TRBJ2-1 | TRBV5-1 | . | . | CASSLDGISSYNEQFF | TGCGCCAGCAGCTTGGACGGGATTAGCTCCTACAATGAGCAGTTCTTC
TRBJ2-7 | TRBV27 | many | TRBD1 | CASSYYLGRGTGGYEQYF | TGTGCCAGCAGTTATTATCTGGGGAGAGGGACAGGGGGATACGAGCAGTACTTC
TRBJ1-5 | TRBV28 | few | . | CASSFWGGSNQPQHF | TGTGCCAGCAGTTTTTGGGGGGGAAGCAATCAGCCCCAGCATTTT
TRBJ1-5 | TRBV29-1 | . | . | CSVAEQDSNQPQHF | TGCAGCGTTGCAGAACAGGACTCCAATCAGCCCCAGCATTTT
TRBJ2-7 | TRBV3-1 | . | TRBD1 | CASGRDRDTYEQYF | TGTGCCAGCGGCCGGGACAGAGACACCTACGAGCAGTACTTC
TRBJ2-4 | TRBV6-2/TRBV6-3 | few | . | CASSAKNIQYF | TGTGCCAGCAGTGCCAAAAACATTCAGTACTTC